This TCR beta chain came from a study of T-cell reconstitution after alpha-beta-depleted transplantation in children. Regarding the study as a whole: TCRbeta diversity was high at day 60 in some patients (a result of surviving recipient T cells and thymic progenitors). Among T cells one year after transplant, newly produced cells accounted for most counts and diversity.

Comments on this clonotype: Its antigen is as yet unknown.

V lost 6 bases to trimming and J lost 1 base, with 10 bases between them. Germline CDR1 SNHLY, CDR2 FYNNEI. The CDR3 extends over 13 amino acids. TCRbeta library preparation incorporated unique molecular identifiers. TCRdb re-called the PCR reads with MiXCR, one entry per CDR3 protein. This sample has under 85,000 distinct CDR3 sequences, with roughly 20% found just once. The sample in question was PBMCs, mostly from graft donor cells, obtained 360 days after TCRalphabeta/CD19-depleted stem cell transplant. V and J are TRBV2 and TRBJ2-7, with D uncertain. This TCR was recovered from a male patient aged 2-9 years who had a stem cell transplant for acute lymphoblastic leukemia, so the T cells may come from the graft donor. The CDR3: CASRSPPSYEQYF. In DNA, the CDR3 is TGTGCCAGCAGGTCGCCGCCATCCTACGAGCAGTACTTC.